This passage covers 21 T cell receptor beta chains from one sample sequenced in a study of T cells after yellow fever vaccination. TCRdb processed the 5' RACE reads anew with MiXCR; each CDR3 protein has one entry. The sample lists 500,000 to 650,000 distinct CDR3 sequences, roughly 12% occurring once. The input for sequencing was PBMCs, taken on the day of the yellow fever booster vaccination. The receptors here all came from a man aged 30-40 years who received the YFV17D yellow fever vaccine.

This clonotype was recorded many times. The chain employs TRBV20-1 and TRBJ1-1, with D unresolved. Germline V CDR1 and CDR2: DFQATT, SNEGSKA (reference sequence). This CDR3 region has 12 residues. Between the trimmed V and J ends, which lost 0 bases and 8 bases, there was a span of 10 bases. CDR3 residues: CSARDLRAEAFF. In DNA, the CDR3 is TGCAGTGCTAGAGATCTTAGGGCGGAAGCTTTCTTT.

As for this clonotype: Compared with germline, one end of the junction differs, possibly owing to a read error. The rearrangement joins TRBV20-1 to TRBJ2-7; 9 bases are shared with TRBD1. Germline lookup yields CDR1 DFQATT and CDR2 SNEGSKA (reference sequence). The CDR3 length is 16 residues. CDR3 sequence (DNA): TGCTGTGCTAGAGCCCTCCACCGGGACAGGGCCTACGAGCAGTACTTC. It specifies CCARALHRDRAYEQYF.

This clonotype was seen a handful of times. The V call is TRBV20-1, the J call TRBJ2-5; 7 bases fit TRBD2. The J segment lost 4 bases and the V segment lost 4 bases, leaving 9 bases of the junction unmatched. Germline CDR1 is DFQATT and CDR2 is SNEGSKA (reference sequence). The CDR3 consists of 14 residues. CDR3 in DNA: TGCAGTGCTAAACCCCTGACTAGCTCAGAGACCCAGTACTTC. Translating gives CSAKPLTSSETQYF.

The table lists this clonotype with a few counts. This chain joins TRBV7-2 and TRBJ2-5; 8 bases agree with TRBD1. CDR1 SGHTA and CDR2 FQGNSA come from the germline V gene. The CDR3 runs to 14 residues. The V gene end was trimmed by 5 bases and the J gene end by 3 bases; junction bases not matched to a gene: 5. In nucleotides, the CDR3 is TGTGCCAGCAGCAAGGACAGGGCCAAAGAGACCCAGTACTTC. It specifies CASSKDRAKETQYF.

This clonotype was seen ten or more times. This chain connects TRBV7-8 to TRBJ2-3; the match to TRBD2 covers 11 bases. The CDR3 covers 18 residues. The junction had 12 bases not matched to a gene; V was cut back by 5 bases and J by 2 bases. CDR1 SGHVS and CDR2 FQNEAQ come from the germline V gene. The CDR3 here is CASSPPSQGLADTDTQYF. The CDR3 DNA is TGTGCCAGCAGCCCCCCTAGTCAGGGACTAGCGGACACAGATACGCAGTATTTT.

There are a few counts of this clonotype. The chain employs TRBV20-1 and TRBJ2-3; D is perhaps TRBD2 (6 bases). CDR1 DFQATT and CDR2 SNEGSKA come from the germline V gene (reference sequence). V dropped 4 bases and J dropped 3 bases, with 8 bases sitting between them. CDR3 length: 12 residues. CDR3 bases: TGCAGTGCTAAAAGCGGGACAGATACGCAGTATTTT. Translation: CSAKSGTDTQYF.

The V gene is TRBV19, the J gene TRBJ1-4, with TRBD1 identical over 10 bases. The germline V gene has CDR1 LNHDA and CDR2 SQIVND (reference sequence). The J segment lost 8 bases and the V segment lost 9 bases, leaving 6 bases of the junction unmatched. The length of the CDR3 is 13 residues. The CDR3 nucleotides are TGTGCCAGCTCGAGGACAGGGGGAGAAAAACTGTTTTTT. Its translation is CASSRTGGEKLFF.

In regard to this clonotype: At one end the junction does not follow the germline gene, possibly because of a read error. The rearrangement links TRBV20-1 to TRBJ2-5; 11 positions agree with TRBD2. The CDR3 covers 16 residues. CDR1 is DFQATT, CDR2 SNEGSKA, per germline (reference sequence). This chain's CDR3 is CCAPPSLAGDQETQYF. In DNA, the CDR3 is TGCTGTGCTCCTCCTTCACTAGCGGGAGACCAAGAGACCCAGTACTTC.

This clonotype has more than one count but fewer than ten. CDR3 loop: CASSPPPASASGSLGEQFF. The CDR3 bases are TGTGCCAGCAGCCCCCCCCCGGCGTCGGCTAGCGGGAGTCTGGGTGAGCAGTTCTTC. The chain has TRBV7-8 and TRBJ2-1; 10 positions match TRBD2. CDR1 and CDR2 from the germline V gene are SGHVS and FQNEAQ. This CDR3 contains 19 residues. The trim removed 5 bases at V and 9 bases at J, leaving 22 bases unmatched.

This clonotype has just a few counts. The V gene is TRBV7-2, the J gene TRBJ2-3, with D perhaps given as TRBD1 or TRBD2 (5 bases each). The V end was cut by 5 bases, the J end by 2 bases, with 14 bases between. CDR3 length equals 15 residues. Germline values: CDR1 SGHTA, CDR2 FQGNSA. The CDR3 bases are TGTGCCAGCAGCCGCTGGGACCGCGCCACAGATACGCAGTATTTT. Encoded protein: CASSRWDRATDTQYF.

The chain combines TRBV3-1 with TRBJ2-3; possible D gene TRBD1, 6 bases. CDR3 size: 15 residues. Trimming left V 11 bases short and J 1 base short, with 19 bases between. CDR1 is LGHDT, CDR2 YNNKEL, per germline (reference sequence). CDR3 protein: CACSQPGHGTDTQYF. In DNA, the CDR3 is TGTGCCTGCTCCCAGCCGGGACACGGCACAGATACGCAGTATTTT.

J is TRBJ2-1 and V is TRBV7-9; perhaps TRBD2 as D (5 bases). CDR1 and CDR2 (germline): SEHNR, FQNEAQ (reference sequence). The CDR3 runs to 14 residues. V gave up 8 bases and J gave up 2 bases, with 13 bases separating them. The CDR3 DNA reads TGTGCCAGCGACTACGGAGGAACCTACAATGAGCAGTTCTTC. Translation: CASDYGGTYNEQFF.

This chain joins TRBV28 and TRBJ1-2; 10 positions agree with TRBD1. The CDR3 has 15 amino acids. Germline values: CDR1 MDHEN, CDR2 SYDVKM. V was clipped by 10 bases and J by 6 bases; unmatched bases: 14. Here the CDR3 reads CATPRGSTGGDGYTF. The CDR3 DNA reads TGTGCCACCCCGCGAGGCTCGACAGGGGGCGATGGCTACACCTTC.

The chain links TRBV25-1 to TRBJ2-2; 7 bases agree with TRBD2. CDR3 length: 14 amino acids. V was pared by 1 base and J by 6 bases, with 2 bases of the junction left unmatched. Germline V CDR1 and CDR2: MGHDK, SYGVNS. CDR3 sequence: CASSEWEGAGELFF. CDR3 DNA sequence: TGTGCCAGCAGTGAATGGGAGGGAGCCGGGGAGCTGTTTTTT.

The chain links TRBV12-3 or TRBV12-4 to TRBJ2-1; 11 nucleotides align to TRBD2. Trimming at V came to 6 bases and at J to 8 bases, leaving 9 bases not matched to a gene. This CDR3 contains 15 residues. The CDR3 region is CASSFSGRGLDEQFF. The DNA for the CDR3 is TGTGCCAGCAGCTTTAGCGGGAGGGGGCTCGATGAGCAGTTCTTC.

The V call is TRBV7-2, the J call TRBJ2-1; D is uncertain. The length of the CDR3 is 15 residues. Trimming shortened V by 3 bases and J by 3 bases, and 12 bases separated the two germline ends. The germline gives CDR1 SGHTA, CDR2 FQGNSA. The CDR3 region is CASSFNLVYYNEQFF. The CDR3 region has the DNA TGTGCCAGCAGCTTCAATCTGGTCTACTACAATGAGCAGTTCTTC.

This clonotype was counted a few times. The V gene is TRBV19, the J gene TRBJ2-1, with no clear D. Trimming removed 7 bases at V and 5 bases at J, with 12 bases between. This CDR3 has 13 amino acids. The germline V gene encodes CDR1 LNHDA and CDR2 SQIVND (reference sequence). The CDR3, as DNA: TGTGCCAGTACTTCCCTTCCCGACAATGAGCAGTTCTTC. Protein sequence: CASTSLPDNEQFF.

As concerns this clonotype: A read error may be the cause here, since a much bigger clone is one base away. The chain employs TRBV10-3 and TRBJ2-7, with D possibly matching TRBD2 (5 bases). This CDR3 is built from 12 residues. CDR1 and CDR2 (germline): ENHRY, SYGVKD. Trimming shortened V by 5 bases and J by 11 bases, and 16 bases separated the two germline ends. CDR3 residues: CAISSSGEEKYF. CDR3 coding DNA: TGTGCCATCAGTTCCAGCGGAGAAGAGAAGTACTTC.

In its sample, this clonotype was seen many times. This chain uses TRBV5-1 with TRBJ2-1; 7 bases are a match to TRBD2. The CDR3 loop spans 16 amino acids. After removal of 4 bases from V and 0 bases from J, the junction contained 7 bases not matched to a gene. Germline CDR1 reads SGHRS; CDR2 reads YFSETQ. This CDR3 reads CASSLGGGNSYNEQFF. CDR3 coding DNA: TGCGCCAGCAGCCTGGGGGGGGGGAACTCCTACAATGAGCAGTTCTTC.

There are a few counts of this clonotype. The chain has TRBV11-2 and TRBJ2-7, with D maybe TRBD1 (6 bases). Germline values: CDR1 SGHAT, CDR2 FQNNGV. The CDR3 loop spans 14 amino acids. Trimming took off 5 bases at V and 5 bases at J, with 16 bases between the two ends. The CDR3, as DNA: TGTGCCAGCAGCCAGAGCACAGGGACGAACGAGCAGTACTTC. This codes for CASSQSTGTNEQYF.

This clonotype was seen ten or more times. The rearrangement uses TRBV28 and TRBJ2-4; D may be TRBD2 (6 bases). CDR3 length equals 12 residues. CDR1 and CDR2 (germline): MDHEN, SYDVKM. The V end was cut by 6 bases, the J end by 10 bases, with 13 bases between. The CDR3 reads CASSYGGIIQYF. The CDR3 coding sequence is TGTGCCAGCAGCTACGGAGGGATTATTCAGTACTTC.